Listed here is a single T cell receptor (beta chain). Germline DNA was also extracted, while the blood RNA originated from unsorted whole blood. The data derive from a study of tumor-infiltrating lymphocytes in primary liver carcinoma. TCR beta cDNA was prepared out of 450 to 500 ng total RNA by means of a constant-region primer. Library construction for TCR beta comprised three nested multiplex PCR rounds performed with slightly modified ARM-PCR. From the multiplex PCR reads, TCRdb called clonotypes with MiXCR, one entry per CDR3 protein. Of approximately 340,000 distinct CDR3 sequences listed, roughly two thirds are singletons. Sequenced input: peripheral blood. The sequence derives from a man aged 35 to 55 with primary liver carcinoma and hepatitis B virus infection.

CDR3 in DNA: TGTGCCAGCAGTTACTCCGGACGTATACTAGCCAAAAACATTCAGTACTTC. Its protein is CASSYSGRILAKNIQYF. The rearrangement links TRBV6-6 to TRBJ2-4; D is unresolved. The germline V gene has CDR1 MNHNY and CDR2 SVGAGI (reference sequence). With 0 bases removed from V and 0 bases from J, the gap between germline ends came to 12 bases. This CDR3 comprises 17 residues.